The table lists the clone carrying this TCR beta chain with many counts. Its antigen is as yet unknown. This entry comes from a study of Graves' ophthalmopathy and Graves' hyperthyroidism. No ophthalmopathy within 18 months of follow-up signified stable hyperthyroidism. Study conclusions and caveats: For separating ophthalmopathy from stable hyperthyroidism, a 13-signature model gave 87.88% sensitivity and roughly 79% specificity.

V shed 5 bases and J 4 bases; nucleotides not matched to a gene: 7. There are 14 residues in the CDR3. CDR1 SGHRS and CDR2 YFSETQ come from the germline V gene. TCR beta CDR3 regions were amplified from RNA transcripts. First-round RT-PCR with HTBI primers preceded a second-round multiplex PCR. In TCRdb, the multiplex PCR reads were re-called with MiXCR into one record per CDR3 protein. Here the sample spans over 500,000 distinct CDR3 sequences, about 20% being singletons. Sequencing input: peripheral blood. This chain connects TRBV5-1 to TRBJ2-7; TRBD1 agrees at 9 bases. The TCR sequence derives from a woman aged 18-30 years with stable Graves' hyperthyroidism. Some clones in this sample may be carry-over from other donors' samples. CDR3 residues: CASRNTGGFYEQYF. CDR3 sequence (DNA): TGCGCCAGCAGAAACACAGGGGGCTTTTACGAGCAGTACTTC.